A single sample is the source of the 23 T cell receptor beta chains below, sequenced in a study of cytomegalovirus exposure and HLA in healthy donors. PCR employed 60 Vbeta and 13 Jbeta primers. Measured with immunoSEQ multiplex PCR; TCRdb has only the in-frame clones, and not every one. The sample lists about 140,000 clones; around 65% were seen once. Sequenced input: PBMCs. The receptors shown here come from a male donor in good health and CMV-seronegative.

This clone has just a few counts. This chain joins TRBV6-4 and TRBJ1-5; D gene ambiguous. CDR3 length: 14 residues. The V gene lost 0 bases and the J gene lost 7 bases, with 10 bases spanning the gap. The germline gives CDR1 MRHNA, CDR2 SNTAGT. Written as DNA, the CDR3 is TGTGCCAGCAGTGACTCGATAGAGAACCAGCCCCAGCATTTT. It translates to CASSDSIENQPQHF.

This chain joins TRBV28 and TRBJ2-3; no clear D gene. The V and J ends lost 10 bases and 2 bases respectively, with 13 bases between them. The CDR3 extends over 13 amino acids. Germline V lookup: CDR1 MDHEN, CDR2 SYDVKM. CDR3: CATRISPTDTQYF. In DNA, the CDR3 is TGTGCCACCCGAATAAGCCCCACAGATACGCAGTATTTT.

A note on this clone: A junction boundary mismatches the germline segment, possibly from a read error. The chain is built from TRBV7-8 and TRBJ2-5, with 8 bases matching TRBD2. CDR1 SGHVS and CDR2 FQNEAQ come from the germline V gene. This CDR3 spans 14 amino acids. The CDR3 loop is CASRKRGSQEAQYF. CDR3 coding DNA: TGTGCCAGCAGGAAGCGGGGGTCCCAAGAGGCCCAGTACTTC.

The J gene is TRBJ1-3, the V gene TRBV7-9; D remains unclear. The CDR3 consists of 15 residues. Trimming left V 3 bases short and J 2 bases short, with 11 bases between. The germline V gene encodes CDR1 SEHNR and CDR2 FQNEAQ (reference sequence). The CDR3 DNA is TGTGCCAGCAGCTTCTGGTCGGGGACTGGAAACACCATATATTTT. The encoded protein is CASSFWSGTGNTIYF.

The chain uses TRBV5-1 and TRBJ2-7; 11 positions agree with TRBD2. The end of the DNA is better explained by TRBJ2-1, so the J call may be wrong. From germline, CDR1 is SGHRS and CDR2 YFSETQ. CDR3 size: 15 residues. The chain's CDR3 is CASSVGLADYNEQFF. CDR3 DNA: TGCGCCAGCAGCGTGGGACTAGCGGACTACAATGAGCAGTTCTTC.

This sequence joins TRBV9 and TRBJ2-2; 12 bases are a match to TRBD2. The ends lost 4 bases at V and 6 bases at J; junction bases unmatched: 10. Per germline, CDR1 SGDLS and CDR2 YYNGEE. This CDR3 comprises 17 residues. The CDR3 bases are TGTGCCAGCAGCCCAGAGGGACTAGCGGGCCGAGCCGGGGAGCTGTTTTTT. The encoded protein is CASSPEGLAGRAGELFF. The full variable domain, its missing parts supplied by reference TRBV9 and TRBJ2-2, is DSGVTQTPKHLITATGQRVTLRCSPRSGDLSVYWYQQSLDQGLQFLIQYYNGEERAKGNILERFSAQQFPDLHSELNLSSLELGDSALYFCASSPEGLAGRAGELFFGEGSRLTVL.

V gene TRBV5-1 combines with J gene TRBJ2-3, with 10 bases identical to TRBD1. The V segment lost 0 bases and the J segment 5 bases; nucleotides outside the gene matches: 6. The length of the CDR3 is 16 residues. The germline CDR1 and CDR2 sequences are SGHRS and YFSETQ. CDR3 residues: CASSLGQGAQIDTQYF. The CDR3 bases are TGCGCCAGCAGCTTGGGACAGGGGGCGCAGATAGATACGCAGTATTTT.

The rearrangement links TRBV7-3 to TRBJ2-1, with TRBD2 identical over 9 bases. After removal of 1 base from V and 7 bases from J, the junction contained 8 bases not matched to a gene. The CDR3 has 16 amino acids. From germline, CDR1 is SGHTA and CDR2 FQGTGA. The CDR3 is CASSLNWGGGANEQFF. CDR3 bases: TGTGCCAGCAGCTTAAATTGGGGCGGGGGGGCGAATGAGCAGTTCTTC.

V gene TRBV19 combines with J gene TRBJ2-5, with D possibly being TRBD2 (5 bases). V shed 3 bases and J shed 1 base, with 21 bases lying between them. The CDR3 totals 18 residues. Germline assignment: CDR1 LNHDA and CDR2 SQIVND (reference sequence). CDR3 nucleotides: TGTGCCAGTAGTATTGGTCATGGGTCGGGGTACAGCCAAGAGACCCAGTACTTC. Its protein is CASSIGHGSGYSQETQYF.

This chain links TRBV14 with TRBJ2-1; 14 bases map to TRBD2. Germline values: CDR1 SGHDN, CDR2 FVKESK. Trimming at V came to 3 bases and at J to 8 bases, leaving 9 bases not matched to a gene. This CDR3 comprises 17 residues. In nucleotides, the CDR3 is TGTGCCAGCAGCCAGCTCGGACTAGCGGGGGGAATCGATGAGCAGTTCTTC. It specifies CASSQLGLAGGIDEQFF.

V usage is TRBV2 and J usage is TRBJ2-7; possibly TRBD2 for D (5 bases). Deletions cut 7 bases from V and 10 bases from J, with 20 bases between. CDR1 and CDR2 (germline): SNHLY, FYNNEI. The CDR3 totals 13 residues. DNA of the CDR3: TGTGCCAGCACCCTCGGACTGGGAGTAGTACAGTACTTC. This codes for CASTLGLGVVQYF.

The gene calls are TRBV7-9 and TRBJ1-2, with no clear D. Trimming shortened V by 3 bases and J by 2 bases, and 13 bases separated the two germline ends. This CDR3 comprises 15 residues. Germline CDR1 SEHNR, CDR2 FQNEAQ (reference sequence). For the CDR3, the DNA is TGTGCCAGCAGCTTTCCGCTGGCGGGGAACTATGGCTACACCTTC. This sequence encodes CASSFPLAGNYGYTF.

This clone was counted between two and nine times. The junction does not match germline at one end; this may be a read error. The chain is built from TRBV7-9 and TRBJ1-1; no firm D call. The CDR3 covers 14 residues. Germline lookup yields CDR1 SEHNR and CDR2 FQNEAQ (reference sequence). In DNA, the CDR3 is TGTTCCAGCAGCTTAGCCGTGAGGAACACTGAAGCTTTCTTT. Its translation is CSSSLAVRNTEAFF.

This clone was recorded a few times. The chain combines TRBV18 with TRBJ1-1; tentative D call: TRBD1 (5 bases). With 4 bases removed from V and 1 base from J, the gap between germline ends came to 10 bases. The V gene's germline CDR1 is KGHSH and CDR2 LQKENI. CDR3 length equals 14 residues. The CDR3 DNA follows: TGTGCCAGCTCACTCTTGCAGGGGAACACTGAAGCTTTCTTT. Amino acid sequence: CASSLLQGNTEAFF.

The chain has TRBV29-1 and TRBJ1-1; D remains ambiguous. The CDR3 covers 12 residues. Germline V lookup: CDR1 SQVTM, CDR2 ANQGSEA. Trimming shortened V by 3 bases and J by 0 bases, and 5 bases separated the two germline ends. The CDR3 sequence: CSVDRLNTEAFF. The CDR3 DNA reads as TGCAGCGTTGATCGGTTGAACACTGAAGCTTTCTTT.

V and J are TRBV9 and TRBJ1-1; D may be TRBD1 (6 bases). Trimming pared 3 bases from V and 5 bases from J, leaving 11 bases between. From germline, CDR1 is SGDLS and CDR2 YYNGEE. The CDR3 covers 13 residues. The CDR3 region is CASSATGRTEAFF. The CDR3 nucleotides are TGTGCCAGCAGCGCCACAGGGCGGACTGAAGCTTTCTTT.

This clone was seen just once. The V call is TRBV5-1, the J call TRBJ1-2; tentatively, D is TRBD1 (5 bases). The CDR3 is 15 amino acids. Trimming removed 0 bases from V and 1 base from J, with 10 bases in between. The V gene's germline CDR1 is SGHRS and CDR2 YFSETQ. The CDR3 here is CASSLDGGGNYGYTF. The CDR3 DNA reads as TGCGCCAGCAGCTTGGACGGGGGAGGTAACTATGGCTACACCTTC. The full variable domain, its missing parts supplied by reference TRBV5-1 and TRBJ1-2, is KAGVTQTPRYLIKTRGQQVTLSCSPISGHRSVSWYQQTPGQGLQFLFEYFSETQRNKGNFPGRFSGRQFSNSRSEMNVSTLELGDSALYLCASSLDGGGNYGYTFGSGTRLTVV.

The chain uses TRBV18 and TRBJ2-5; 14 bases align to TRBD2. The CDR3 contains 16 residues. Losses at the gene ends were 1 base for V and 2 bases for J; bases not matched to a gene: 0. Germline V gives CDR1 KGHSH, CDR2 LQKENI. CDR3 nucleotides: TGTGCCAGCTCACCACGGACTAGCGGGGGGCAAGAGACCCAGTACTTC. It is translated as CASSPRTSGGQETQYF.

This clone was found a few times. The CDR3 sequence is CASSVRPGGAGELFF. CDR3 sequence (DNA): TGTGCCAGCAGCGTTCGTCCCGGGGGGGCCGGGGAGCTGTTTTTT. The V gene is TRBV9, the J gene TRBJ2-2, with 8 bases lining up with TRBD2. CDR3 length: 15 amino acids. The V gene's germline CDR1 is SGDLS and CDR2 YYNGEE. V lost 2 bases, J lost 6 bases, and 6 bases stayed unmatched.

The chain joins TRBV7-8 to TRBJ2-7; 8 bases line up with TRBD1. Per the germline V gene, CDR1 is SGHVS and CDR2 is FQNEAQ. The CDR3 totals 13 residues. V trimming: 5 bases; J trimming: 10 bases; junction bases outside the gene matches: 10. CDR3 protein: CASSLQPQGEQYF. CDR3 coding DNA: TGTGCCAGCAGCCTCCAACCACAGGGGGAACAGTACTTC. Variable domain in full (rest from reference TRBV7-8 and TRBJ2-7): GAGVSQSPRYKVAKRGQDVALRCDPISGHVSLFWYQQALGQGPEFLTYFQNEAQLDKSGLPSDRFFAERPEGSVSTLKIQRTQQEDSAVYLCASSLQPQGEQYFGPGTRLTVT.

This clone was recorded a few times. The V gene is TRBV7-2, the J gene TRBJ2-2; the match to TRBD1 covers 10 bases. The CDR3 spans 15 residues. Trimming at V came to 5 bases and at J to 5 bases, leaving 5 bases not matched to a gene. The germline V gene has CDR1 SGHTA and CDR2 FQGNSA. CDR3 region: CASSRTGGQTGELFF. The CDR3 DNA reads TGTGCCAGCAGCCGGACAGGGGGGCAGACCGGGGAGCTGTTTTTT.

The V and J genes are TRBV19 and TRBJ1-2; 9 bases fit TRBD1. CDR3 length: 13 amino acids. Trimming at V came to 6 bases and at J to 6 bases, leaving 5 bases not matched to a gene. The germline V gene has CDR1 LNHDA and CDR2 SQIVND (reference sequence). CDR3 sequence: CASRVQGADGYTF. DNA of the CDR3: TGTGCCAGTAGGGTACAGGGGGCCGATGGCTACACCTTC.

The rearrangement joins TRBV7-9 to TRBJ2-3; maybe TRBD2 (5 bases). The CDR3 is made up of 16 amino acids. Germline CDR1 SEHNR, CDR2 FQNEAQ (reference sequence). Trimming left V 3 bases short and J 2 bases short, with 15 bases between. The CDR3 reads CASSFSLAFLTDTQYF. The CDR3 coding sequence is TGTGCCAGCAGCTTTTCTCTAGCTTTCCTCACAGATACGCAGTATTTT.